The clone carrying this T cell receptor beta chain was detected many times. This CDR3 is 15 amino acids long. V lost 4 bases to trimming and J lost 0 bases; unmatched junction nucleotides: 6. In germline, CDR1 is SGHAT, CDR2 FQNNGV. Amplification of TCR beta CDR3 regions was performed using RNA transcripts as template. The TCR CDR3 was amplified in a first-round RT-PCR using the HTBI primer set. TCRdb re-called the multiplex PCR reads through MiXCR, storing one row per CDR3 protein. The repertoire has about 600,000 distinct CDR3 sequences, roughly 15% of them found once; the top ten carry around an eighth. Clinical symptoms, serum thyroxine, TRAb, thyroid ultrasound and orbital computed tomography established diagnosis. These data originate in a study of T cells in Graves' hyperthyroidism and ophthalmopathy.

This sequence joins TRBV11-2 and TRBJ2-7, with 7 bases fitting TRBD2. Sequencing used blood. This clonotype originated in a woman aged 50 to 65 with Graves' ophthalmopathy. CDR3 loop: CASSSLAVYSYEQYF. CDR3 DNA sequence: TGTGCCAGCAGCTCTCTAGCGGTGTACTCCTACGAGCAGTACTTC.